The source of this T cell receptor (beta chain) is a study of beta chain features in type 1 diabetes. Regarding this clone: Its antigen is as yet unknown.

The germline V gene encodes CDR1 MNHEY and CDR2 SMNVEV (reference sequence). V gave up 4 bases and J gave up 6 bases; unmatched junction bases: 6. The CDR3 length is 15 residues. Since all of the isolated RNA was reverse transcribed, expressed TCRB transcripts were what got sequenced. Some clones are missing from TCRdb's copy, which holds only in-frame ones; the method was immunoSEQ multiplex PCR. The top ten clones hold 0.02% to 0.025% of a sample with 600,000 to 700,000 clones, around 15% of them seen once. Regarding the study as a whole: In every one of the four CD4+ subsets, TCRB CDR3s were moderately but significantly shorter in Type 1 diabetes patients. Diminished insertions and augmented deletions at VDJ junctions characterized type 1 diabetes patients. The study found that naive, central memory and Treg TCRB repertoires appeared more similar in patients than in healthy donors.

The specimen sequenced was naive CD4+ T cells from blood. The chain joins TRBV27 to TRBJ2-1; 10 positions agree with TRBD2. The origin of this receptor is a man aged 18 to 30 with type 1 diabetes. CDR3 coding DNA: TGTGCCAGCAGTTCTCTAGCGGGGGCCGTCAATGAGCAGTTCTTC. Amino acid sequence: CASSSLAGAVNEQFF.